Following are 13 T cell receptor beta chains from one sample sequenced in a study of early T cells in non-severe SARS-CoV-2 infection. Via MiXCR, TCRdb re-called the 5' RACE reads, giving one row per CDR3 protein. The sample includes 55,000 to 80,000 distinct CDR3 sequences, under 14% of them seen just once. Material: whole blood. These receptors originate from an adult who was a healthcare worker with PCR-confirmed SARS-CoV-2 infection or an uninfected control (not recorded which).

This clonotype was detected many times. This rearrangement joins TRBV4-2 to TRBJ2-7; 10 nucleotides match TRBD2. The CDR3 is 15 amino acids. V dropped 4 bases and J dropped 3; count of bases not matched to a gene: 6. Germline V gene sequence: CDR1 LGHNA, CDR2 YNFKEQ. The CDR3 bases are TGTGCCAGCAGCCGGGAGCGGGAGGGCCGCTACGAGCAGTACTTC. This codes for CASSREREGRYEQYF.

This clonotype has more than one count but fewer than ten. The DNA of the CDR3 is TGTGCCAGCAGCTTAGGGGGCCCCCAGGGCGTCGCTTTCTTT. This gives the protein CASSLGGPQGVAFF. The chain uses TRBV7-8 and TRBJ1-1; tentatively, D is TRBD1 (5 bases). Deletions cut 1 base from V and 11 bases from J, with 17 bases between. This CDR3 region has 14 residues. Germline V lookup: CDR1 SGHVS, CDR2 FQNEAQ. Complete variable domain (other parts from reference TRBV7-8 and TRBJ1-1): GAGVSQSPRYKVAKRGQDVALRCDPISGHVSLFWYQQALGQGPEFLTYFQNEAQLDKSGLPSDRFFAERPEGSVSTLKIQRTQQEDSAVYLCASSLGGPQGVAFFGQGTRLTVV.

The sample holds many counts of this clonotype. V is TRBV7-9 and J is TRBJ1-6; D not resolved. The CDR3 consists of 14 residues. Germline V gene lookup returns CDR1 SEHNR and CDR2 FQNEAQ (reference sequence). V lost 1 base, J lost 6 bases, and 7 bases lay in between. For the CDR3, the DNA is TGTGCCAGCAGCTTAGACAGAATTAATTCACCCCTCCACTTT. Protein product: CASSLDRINSPLHF. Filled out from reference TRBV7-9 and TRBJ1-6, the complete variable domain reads DTGVSQNPRHKITKRGQNVTFRCDPISEHNRLYWYRQTLGQGPEFLTYFQNEAQLEKSRLLSDRFSAERPKGSFSTLEIQRTEQGDSAMYLCASSLDRINSPLHFGNGTRLTVT.

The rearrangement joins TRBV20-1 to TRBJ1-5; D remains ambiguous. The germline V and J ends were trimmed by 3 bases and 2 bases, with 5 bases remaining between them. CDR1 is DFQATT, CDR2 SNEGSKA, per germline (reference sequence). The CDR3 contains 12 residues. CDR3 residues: CSASLGNQPQHF. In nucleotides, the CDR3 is TGCAGTGCTAGTCTGGGCAATCAGCCCCAGCATTTT.

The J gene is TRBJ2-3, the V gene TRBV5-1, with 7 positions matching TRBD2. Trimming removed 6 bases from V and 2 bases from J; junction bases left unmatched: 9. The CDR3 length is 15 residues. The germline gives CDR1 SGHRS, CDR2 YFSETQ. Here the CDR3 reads CASTLGTIFTDTQYF. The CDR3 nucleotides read TGCGCCAGCACCCTCGGGACTATTTTCACAGATACGCAGTATTTT.

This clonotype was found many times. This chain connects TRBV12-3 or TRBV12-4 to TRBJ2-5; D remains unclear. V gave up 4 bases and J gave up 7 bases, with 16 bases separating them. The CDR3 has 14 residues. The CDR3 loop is CASSSPGSPWTQYF. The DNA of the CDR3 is TGTGCCAGCAGTTCGCCCGGGTCCCCGTGGACCCAGTACTTC.

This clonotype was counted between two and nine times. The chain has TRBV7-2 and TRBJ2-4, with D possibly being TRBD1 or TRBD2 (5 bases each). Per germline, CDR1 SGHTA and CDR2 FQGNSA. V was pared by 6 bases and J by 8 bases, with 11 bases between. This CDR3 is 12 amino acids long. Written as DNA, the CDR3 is TGTGCCAGCAGGGCCGGGGCGGACATTCAGTACTTC. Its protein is CASRAGADIQYF.

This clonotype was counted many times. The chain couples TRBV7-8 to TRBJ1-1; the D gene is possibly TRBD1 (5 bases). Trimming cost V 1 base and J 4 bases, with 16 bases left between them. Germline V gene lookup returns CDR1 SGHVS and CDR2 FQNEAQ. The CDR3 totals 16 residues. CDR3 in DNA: TGTGCCAGCAGCTTAGGAGGTCGGGGGGTGAGCACTGAAGCTTTCTTT. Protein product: CASSLGGRGVSTEAFF.

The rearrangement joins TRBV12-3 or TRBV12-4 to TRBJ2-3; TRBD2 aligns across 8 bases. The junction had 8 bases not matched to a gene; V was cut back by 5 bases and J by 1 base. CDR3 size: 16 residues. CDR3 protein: CASSPPGLEGTDTQYF. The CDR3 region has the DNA TGTGCCAGCAGTCCCCCGGGACTAGAGGGCACAGATACGCAGTATTTT.

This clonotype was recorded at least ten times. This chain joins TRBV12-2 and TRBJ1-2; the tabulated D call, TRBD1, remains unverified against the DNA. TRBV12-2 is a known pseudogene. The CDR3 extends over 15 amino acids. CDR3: CASRRIQVSEYGYTF. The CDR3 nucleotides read TGTGCAAGTCGCCGCATACAGGTTTCGGAGTATGGCTACACCTTC.

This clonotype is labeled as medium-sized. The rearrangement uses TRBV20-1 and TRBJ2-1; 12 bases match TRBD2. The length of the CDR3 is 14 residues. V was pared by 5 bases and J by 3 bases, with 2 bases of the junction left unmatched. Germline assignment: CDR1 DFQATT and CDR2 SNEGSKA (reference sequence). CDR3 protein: CSASGLAGYNEQFF. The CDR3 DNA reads TGCAGTGCTTCGGGACTAGCGGGCTACAATGAGCAGTTCTTC.

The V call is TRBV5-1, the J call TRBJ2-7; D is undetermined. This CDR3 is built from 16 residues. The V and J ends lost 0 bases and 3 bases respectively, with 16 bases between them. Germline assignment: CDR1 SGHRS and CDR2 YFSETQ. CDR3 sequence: CASSLAGWSGNYEQYF. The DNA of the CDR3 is TGCGCCAGCAGCTTGGCCGGATGGAGTGGGAACTACGAGCAGTACTTC.

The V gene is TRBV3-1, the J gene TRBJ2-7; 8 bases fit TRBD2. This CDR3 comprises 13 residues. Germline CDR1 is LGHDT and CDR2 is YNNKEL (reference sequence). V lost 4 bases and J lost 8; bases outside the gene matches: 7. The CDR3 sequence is CASSRSAGGQQYF. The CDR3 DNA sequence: TGTGCCAGCAGCCGATCCGCGGGGGGCCAGCAGTACTTC.